A single sample is the source of the 32 T cell receptor beta chains below, sequenced in a study of beta chain features in type 1 diabetes (dated by TCRdb to 2017 to 2018). The library was made by the immunoSEQ multiplex PCR assay. The entire isolated RNA was reverse transcribed using the High Capacity cDNA Reverse Transcription Kit, and thus expressed TCRB transcripts were sequenced. In its TCRdb copy, this immuneACCESS table keeps in-frame sequences only and misses some clones. Where compared with another copy, unresolved V genes explain less than half of these, and the others have no known cause. In all, the sample holds 300,000 to 400,000 clones, and about 10% of those were seen once. Around 0.015% of the sample rests with the top ten. Sequencing used naive CD4+ T cells from blood. According to the study, the label for this sample's cell subset or site signals: true naive CD4+ T cells. These receptor sequences come from a woman in her 30s in good health.

In this sample, this clone turned up a few times. Its ends do not fully match the called genes, so a read error is possible. The chain uses TRBV7-2 and TRBJ2-3; tentative D call: TRBD1 (6 bases). Germline V gene data show CDR1 as SGHTA and CDR2 as FQGNSA. The CDR3 sequence is 13 residues long. CDR3 nucleotide sequence: TGTGCCAGCAGCCCTAGGACAGTTGTAGAGTTCCATTTT. Encoded protein: CASSPRTVVEFHF.

V and J are TRBV4-3 and TRBJ2-1; TRBD2 matches 8 bases. The CDR3 consists of 20 residues. V trimming: 4 bases; J trimming: 1 base; junction bases outside the gene matches: 18. CDR1 and CDR2 from the germline V gene are LGHNA and YSLEER. In nucleotides, the CDR3 is TGCGCCAGCAGCCCACAGCCCCGCCTACTAGCGGAGGGTTCCTACAATGAGCAGTTCTTC. Residues: CASSPQPRLLAEGSYNEQFF.

This clone was seen only a few times. The chain carries TRBV28 and TRBJ2-3; 13 nucleotides match TRBD2. Germline lookup yields CDR1 MDHEN and CDR2 SYDVKM. J lost 1 base, V lost 9 bases, and 19 bases had no gene match. The length of the CDR3 is 20 residues. In nucleotides, the CDR3 is TGTGCCAGACAACCCAGGGCCACTAGCGGGAGGGCCAAGGGCACAGATACGCAGTATTTT. Encoded protein: CARQPRATSGRAKGTDTQYF.

DNA of the CDR3: TGCAGTGCTATGGGAGGAAATGAGCAGTTCTTC. Its protein product is CSAMGGNEQFF. V and J are TRBV20-1 and TRBJ2-1; maybe TRBD2 (6 bases). Germline-derived CDR1 and CDR2 are DFQATT and SNEGSKA (reference sequence). Trimming cost V 4 bases and J 7 bases, with 8 bases left between them. The CDR3 consists of 11 residues.

This chain connects TRBV27 to TRBJ1-5; a possible D gene is TRBD1 (6 bases). Trimming took off 2 bases at V and 7 bases at J, with 12 bases between the two ends. Per the germline V gene, CDR1 is MNHEY and CDR2 is SMNVEV (reference sequence). This CDR3 comprises 14 residues. CDR3 protein: CASSLETGRQPQHF. The CDR3, as DNA: TGTGCCAGCAGTTTAGAAACAGGGAGACAGCCCCAGCATTTT.

The chain couples TRBV9 to TRBJ2-2; maybe TRBD1 (7 bases). Germline V gene sequence: CDR1 SGDLS, CDR2 YYNGEE. The CDR3 runs 16 residues. V lost 0 bases and J lost 7, with 16 bases in between. CDR3 coding DNA: TGTGCCAGCAGCGTAGCTTCGCGACAGGGAGGCGGGGAGCTGTTTTTT. Residues: CASSVASRQGGGELFF. Filled out from reference TRBV9 and TRBJ2-2, the complete variable domain reads DSGVTQTPKHLITATGQRVTLRCSPRSGDLSVYWYQQSLDQGLQFLIQYYNGEERAKGNILERFSAQQFPDLHSELNLSSLELGDSALYFCASSVASRQGGGELFFGEGSRLTVL.

The genes are TRBV29-1 and TRBJ1-4; D not certain. The V gene's germline CDR1 is SQVTM and CDR2 ANQGSEA. The CDR3 loop spans 13 amino acids. The ends were cut back, 4 bases at V and 0 bases at J, with 6 bases in the middle. The CDR3 bases are TGCAGCGTTGGAGGTGCAACTAATGAAAAACTGTTTTTT. Amino acids: CSVGGATNEKLFF. Complete variable domain (other parts from reference TRBV29-1 and TRBJ1-4): SAVISQKPSRDICQRGTSLTIQCQVDSQVTMMFWYRQQPGQSLTLIATANQGSEATYESGFVIDKFPISRPNLTFSTLTVSNMSPEDSSIYLCSVGGATNEKLFFGSGTQLSVL.

This chain joins TRBV2 and TRBJ2-3; D may be TRBD2 (5 bases). Trimming pared 6 bases from V and 6 bases from J, leaving 10 bases between. The CDR3 contains 12 residues. The germline V gene encodes CDR1 SNHLY and CDR2 FYNNEI. CDR3 in amino acids: CASSGDWDTQYF. Here the CDR3 DNA reads TGTGCCAGCAGCGGGGATTGGGATACGCAGTATTTT.

The chain is built from TRBV27 and TRBJ2-7; D may be TRBD1 (6 bases). Germline V gene lookup returns CDR1 MNHEY and CDR2 SMNVEV (reference sequence). Trimming stripped 4 bases from V and 5 bases from J, with 18 bases between. The CDR3 is made up of 15 amino acids. CDR3 nucleotide sequence: TGTGCCAGCAGTTACCTCTCCGGCAGGGGTCACGAGCAGTACTTC. Protein product: CASSYLSGRGHEQYF.

In DNA, the CDR3 is TGTGCCAGCAGCGTAGCTACGTCCCTACTAGTTTCGCGTAATGAGCAGTTCTTC. Translation gives CASSVATSLLVSRNEQFF. The chain links TRBV9 to TRBJ2-1, with D maybe TRBD2 (5 bases). Germline values: CDR1 SGDLS, CDR2 YYNGEE. With 0 bases removed from V and 7 bases from J, the gap between germline ends came to 23 bases. The CDR3 length is 18 residues.

This clone was seen only a few times. V usage is TRBV7-9 and J usage is TRBJ2-3; 7 bases align to TRBD2. Germline assignment: CDR1 SEHNR and CDR2 FQNEAQ (reference sequence). The CDR3 is made up of 15 amino acids. The J segment lost 5 bases and the V segment lost 3 bases, leaving 8 bases of the junction unmatched. DNA for the CDR3: TGTGCCAGCAGCTTCCGGCGGGAGCGGGTAGATACGCAGTATTTT. Its translation: CASSFRRERVDTQYF.

This clone was seen only a few times. The chain has TRBV6-6 and TRBJ1-2; 7 bases match TRBD1. This CDR3 contains 13 residues. Germline assignment: CDR1 MNHNY and CDR2 SVGAGI (reference sequence). Germline trimming cut 6 bases from V and 3 bases from J; bases unmatched to any gene: 4. CDR3 protein: CASSTGVDYGYTF. CDR3 nucleotide sequence: TGTGCCAGCAGCACAGGGGTCGACTATGGCTACACCTTC.

This chain links TRBV19 with TRBJ2-7; 7 nucleotides align to TRBD1. Per the germline V gene, CDR1 is LNHDA and CDR2 is SQIVND (reference sequence). V lost 10 bases to trimming and J lost 2 bases; unmatched junction nucleotides: 14. The CDR3 runs to 15 residues. CDR3 nucleotide sequence: TGTGCCAACGTCCAAGGGGGCAGGGGGACCTACGAGCAGTACTTC. The encoded protein is CANVQGGRGTYEQYF.

The rearrangement joins TRBV6-1 to TRBJ2-7; weak D call: TRBD2 (5 bases). V lost 5 bases and J lost 1, with 6 bases in between. There are 12 residues in the CDR3. CDR1 is MNHNS, CDR2 SASEGT, per germline. CDR3 sequence: CASSSGSYEQYF. The CDR3 DNA reads TGTGCCAGCAGTTCGGGGTCCTACGAGCAGTACTTC.

V usage is TRBV7-2 and J usage is TRBJ2-7; D uncertain. CDR3 size: 14 residues. V gave up 6 bases and J gave up 6 bases, with 18 bases separating them. Germline lookup yields CDR1 SGHTA and CDR2 FQGNSA. The CDR3 region is CASRIGGGAGEQYF. CDR3 DNA: TGTGCCAGCAGAATTGGTGGCGGAGCCGGCGAGCAGTACTTC.

The chain combines TRBV9 with TRBJ2-1, with 8 bases aligning to TRBD2. Germline loops: CDR1 SGDLS, CDR2 YYNGEE. The V segment lost 1 base and the J segment 4 bases; nucleotides outside the gene matches: 4. The CDR3 contains 15 residues. The DNA of the CDR3 is TGTGCCAGCAGCGTATTAGCGGGAAGGTACAATGAGCAGTTCTTC. This translates into CASSVLAGRYNEQFF.

This clone has only a few counts. The J gene is TRBJ1-4, the V gene TRBV25-1; 11 bases agree with TRBD1. Trimming at V came to 6 bases and at J to 3 bases, leaving 12 bases not matched to a gene. This CDR3 spans 18 amino acids. Germline V gene lookup returns CDR1 MGHDK and CDR2 SYGVNS. CDR3 DNA: TGTGCCAGCAGGAGTGGGGACAGGGGGTCCCTTTCTAATGAAAAACTGTTTTTT. It translates to CASRSGDRGSLSNEKLFF.

This clone was counted a few times. The chain joins TRBV5-1 to TRBJ2-2, with 8 positions matching TRBD2. The V segment lost 5 bases and the J segment 2 bases; nucleotides outside the gene matches: 17. The germline gives CDR1 SGHRS, CDR2 YFSETQ. The CDR3 runs 19 residues. CDR3 in DNA: TGCGCCAGCAGTTTTCCACCGGGACTAGGGCAGGTTAACACCGGGGAGCTGTTTTTT. Residues: CASSFPPGLGQVNTGELFF.

There are a few counts of this clone. The chain has TRBV21-1 and TRBJ1-4; the D segment call TRBD1 is taken from the table without a DNA check. TRBV21-1 represents a pseudogene. The CDR3 loop spans 15 amino acids. The CDR3 sequence is CASSPRKDRLDLLFF. For the CDR3, the DNA is TGTGCCAGCAGCCCAAGGAAGGACAGACTCGATTTGCTGTTTTTT.

This clone was picked up a small number of times. This CDR3 reads CASSSIGGTGEDGYTF. Here the CDR3 DNA reads TGTGCCAGCAGCTCCATCGGCGGGACAGGCGAAGATGGCTACACCTTC. The V gene is TRBV9, the J gene TRBJ1-2, with 8 bases fitting TRBD1. Unmatched junction bases numbered 14, after V lost 4 bases and J lost 6 bases. Germline-derived CDR1 and CDR2 are SGDLS and YYNGEE. The CDR3 length is 16 residues.

V gene TRBV15 combines with J gene TRBJ2-3; D perhaps matches TRBD2 (6 bases). Per germline, CDR1 LNHNV and CDR2 YYDKDF (reference sequence). The V end was cut by 1 base, the J end by 4 bases, with 9 bases between. This CDR3 is 14 amino acids long. CDR3: CATSRAGVADTQYF. The CDR3 nucleotides read TGTGCCACCAGCAGAGCGGGAGTGGCAGATACGCAGTATTTT.

This chain joins TRBV19 and TRBJ2-3; TRBD2 matches at 11 bases. The CDR3 consists of 16 residues. Germline-derived CDR1 and CDR2 are LNHDA and SQIVND (reference sequence). With V trimmed by 7 bases and J by 0 bases, 6 bases remained unmatched. CDR3: CASTTSGGASTDTQYF. Here the CDR3 DNA reads TGTGCCAGTACAACTAGCGGGGGAGCTAGCACAGATACGCAGTATTTT.

In its sample, this clone was seen a few times. The V and J genes are TRBV18 and TRBJ2-2; D is ambiguous. The V gene lost 3 bases and the J gene lost 4 bases, with 12 bases spanning the gap. Germline V CDR1 and CDR2: KGHSH, LQKENI. There are 15 residues in the CDR3. In nucleotides, the CDR3 is TGTGCCAGCTCACCCCCGAGAGATCGCACCGGGGAGCTGTTTTTT. Residues: CASSPPRDRTGELFF.

This chain connects TRBV10-3 to TRBJ2-1; 11 bases line up with TRBD2. Unmatched junction bases numbered 5, after V lost 0 bases and J lost 1 base. Germline V gene lookup returns CDR1 ENHRY and CDR2 SYGVKD. The CDR3 totals 18 residues. CDR3 amino acids: CAISESLGLAASYNEQFF. The CDR3 DNA follows: TGTGCCATCAGTGAGTCCTTGGGACTAGCGGCTTCCTACAATGAGCAGTTCTTC.

Of note for this clone: The junction departs from the called germline gene at one end, perhaps through a read error. The rearrangement joins TRBV7-7 to TRBJ2-3; D is perhaps TRBD1 (5 bases). CDR1 is SSHAT and CDR2 is FNYEAQ in the germline V gene (reference sequence). This CDR3 is built from 15 residues. The CDR3 reads CASSLGLTGTDTQYF. CDR3 nucleotide sequence: TGTGCTAGCAGCTTAGGTCTGACAGGCACAGATACGCAGTATTTT.

The chain links TRBV19 to TRBJ2-1, with a tentative D call TRBD2 (5 bases). Trimming pared 8 bases from V and 3 bases from J, leaving 17 bases between. Germline CDR1 and CDR2: LNHDA and SQIVND (reference sequence). CDR3 length: 15 amino acids. The CDR3 region has the DNA TGTGCCAGTCGCGGAGGTCTAGGCGGCTACAATGAGCAGTTCTTC. Protein sequence: CASRGGLGGYNEQFF.

This clone was recorded a few times. J is TRBJ2-3 and V is TRBV25-1, with D perhaps TRBD1 (5 bases). CDR3 length: 15 residues. Trimming took 1 base from V and 2 from J, leaving 10 bases between them. Germline values: CDR1 MGHDK, CDR2 SYGVNS. This CDR3 reads CASSEWGGDTDTQYF. DNA of the CDR3: TGTGCCAGCAGTGAATGGGGCGGAGACACAGATACGCAGTATTTT.

There are a few counts of this clone. V gene TRBV27 combines with J gene TRBJ2-7; the match to TRBD2 covers 11 bases. Looked up from germline, CDR1 is MNHEY and CDR2 is SMNVEV (reference sequence). The V segment lost 4 bases and the J segment 0 bases; nucleotides outside the gene matches: 8. The CDR3 consists of 17 residues. This chain's CDR3 is CASSSPGLADRSYEQYF. The CDR3 nucleotides are TGTGCCAGCAGTTCTCCGGGACTAGCGGACCGCTCCTACGAGCAGTACTTC.

This clone was counted between two and nine times. V usage is TRBV5-1 and J usage is TRBJ2-1, with TRBD1 as a possible D gene (6 bases). CDR3 size: 14 residues. Germline CDR1 SGHRS, CDR2 YFSETQ. Trimming shortened V by 0 bases and J by 6 bases, and 10 bases separated the two germline ends. The CDR3, as DNA: TGCGCCAGCAGCTTGGGAGGGACAAGCAATGAGCAGTTCTTC. Amino acid sequence: CASSLGGTSNEQFF.

The V call is TRBV9, the J call TRBJ1-1; D remains unclear. Between the trimmed V and J ends, which lost 3 bases and 6 bases, there was a span of 15 bases. The CDR3 sequence is 14 residues long. The germline V gene encodes CDR1 SGDLS and CDR2 YYNGEE. The CDR3 DNA follows: TGTGCCAGCAGCGCCCCTACGCCCGGGGCTGAAGCTTTCTTT. This encodes CASSAPTPGAEAFF.

This clone has just a few counts. The V call is TRBV15, the J call TRBJ2-2; 11 positions match TRBD1. The CDR3 extends over 19 amino acids. Germline assignment: CDR1 LNHNV and CDR2 YYDKDF (reference sequence). V was clipped by 0 bases and J by 1 base; unmatched bases: 7. DNA of the CDR3: TGTGCCACCAGCAGAGATCTCATTGGGACAGGGGGGAACACCGGGGAGCTGTTTTTT. Amino acids: CATSRDLIGTGGNTGELFF.

This clone was detected only a few times. The chain carries TRBV18 and TRBJ2-7; D not resolved. This CDR3 contains 12 residues. Trimming left V 0 bases short and J 9 bases short, with 9 bases between. Germline V gene sequence: CDR1 KGHSH, CDR2 LQKENI. CDR3 DNA sequence: TGTGCCAGCTCACCACCGTTAATCGGGCAGTACTTC. Its translation is CASSPPLIGQYF.